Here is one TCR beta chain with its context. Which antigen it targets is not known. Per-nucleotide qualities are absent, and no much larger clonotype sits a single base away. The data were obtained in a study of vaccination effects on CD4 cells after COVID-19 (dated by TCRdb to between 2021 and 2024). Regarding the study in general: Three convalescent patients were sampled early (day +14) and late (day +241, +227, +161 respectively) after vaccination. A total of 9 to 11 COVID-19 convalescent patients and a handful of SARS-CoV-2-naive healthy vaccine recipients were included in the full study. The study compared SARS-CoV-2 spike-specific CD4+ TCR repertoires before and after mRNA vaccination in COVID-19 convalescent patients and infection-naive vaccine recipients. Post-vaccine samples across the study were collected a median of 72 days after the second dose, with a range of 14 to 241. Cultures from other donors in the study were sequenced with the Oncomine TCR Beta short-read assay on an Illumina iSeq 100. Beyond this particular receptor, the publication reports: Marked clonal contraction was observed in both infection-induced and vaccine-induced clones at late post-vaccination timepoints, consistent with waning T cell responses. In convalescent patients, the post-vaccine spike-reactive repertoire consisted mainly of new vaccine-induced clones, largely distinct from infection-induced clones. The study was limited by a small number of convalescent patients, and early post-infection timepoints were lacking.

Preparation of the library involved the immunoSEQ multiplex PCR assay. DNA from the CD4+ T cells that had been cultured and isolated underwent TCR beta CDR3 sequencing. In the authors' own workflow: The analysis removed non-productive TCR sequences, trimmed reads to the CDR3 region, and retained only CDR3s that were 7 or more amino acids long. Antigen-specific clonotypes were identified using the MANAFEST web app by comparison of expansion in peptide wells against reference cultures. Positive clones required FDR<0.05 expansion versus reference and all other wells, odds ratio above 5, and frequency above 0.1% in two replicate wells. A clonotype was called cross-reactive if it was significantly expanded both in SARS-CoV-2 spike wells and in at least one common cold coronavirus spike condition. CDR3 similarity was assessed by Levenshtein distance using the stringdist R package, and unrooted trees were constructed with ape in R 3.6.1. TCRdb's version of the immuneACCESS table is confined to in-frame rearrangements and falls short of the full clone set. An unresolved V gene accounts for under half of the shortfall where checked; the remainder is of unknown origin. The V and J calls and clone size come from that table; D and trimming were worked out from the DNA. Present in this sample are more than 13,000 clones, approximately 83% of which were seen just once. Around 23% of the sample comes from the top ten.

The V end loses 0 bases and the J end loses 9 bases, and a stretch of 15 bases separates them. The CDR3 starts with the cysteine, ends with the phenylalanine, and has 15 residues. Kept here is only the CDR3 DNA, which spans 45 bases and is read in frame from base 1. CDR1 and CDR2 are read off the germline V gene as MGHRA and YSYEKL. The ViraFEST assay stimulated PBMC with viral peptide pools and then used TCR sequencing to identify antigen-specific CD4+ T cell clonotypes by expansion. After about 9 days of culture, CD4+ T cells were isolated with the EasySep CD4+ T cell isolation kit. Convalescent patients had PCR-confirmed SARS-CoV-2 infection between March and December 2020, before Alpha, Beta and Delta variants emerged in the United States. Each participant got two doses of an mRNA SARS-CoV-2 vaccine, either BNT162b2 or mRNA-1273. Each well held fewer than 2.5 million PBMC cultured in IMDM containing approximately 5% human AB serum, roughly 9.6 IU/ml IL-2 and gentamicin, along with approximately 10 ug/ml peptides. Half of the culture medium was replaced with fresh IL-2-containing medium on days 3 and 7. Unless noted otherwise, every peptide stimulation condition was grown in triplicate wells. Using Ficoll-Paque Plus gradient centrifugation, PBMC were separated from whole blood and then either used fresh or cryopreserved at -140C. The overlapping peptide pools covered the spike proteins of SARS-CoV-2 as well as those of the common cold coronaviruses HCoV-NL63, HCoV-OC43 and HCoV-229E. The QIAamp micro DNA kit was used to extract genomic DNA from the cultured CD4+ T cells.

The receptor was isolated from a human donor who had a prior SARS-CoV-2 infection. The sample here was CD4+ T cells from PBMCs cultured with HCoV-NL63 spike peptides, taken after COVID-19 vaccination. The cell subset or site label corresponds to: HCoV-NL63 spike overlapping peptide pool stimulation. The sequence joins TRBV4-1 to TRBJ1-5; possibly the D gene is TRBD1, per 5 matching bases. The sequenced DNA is TGCGCCAGCAGCCAAGAAGGGCAGGGAAGGTGGCCCCAGCATTTT. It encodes CASSQEGQGRWPQHF.